This T cell receptor (beta chain) was obtained from a study of blood T cell repertoires in COVID-19. Study processing details: How many nucleated cells were present was estimated from reference gene primer amplification. Clones were read by immunoSEQ multiplex PCR, and TCRdb kept only the in-frame ones, dropping some. The DNA was the basis for D and trimming; V, J and clone size are from that table. Of approximately 200,000 clones listed, approximately 85% were seen once; the top ten hold about 10%. Ten or more counts support this clone. Germline values: CDR1 MNHEY, CDR2 SMNVEV (reference sequence). This CDR3 spans 15 amino acids. V lost 4 bases, J lost 5 bases, and 7 bases stayed unmatched. Participants, about 18 to 100 years old, spanned 24 US areas. Recovered Cohort 3 donors showed two negative PCRs, clearance, or symptom resolution.

This clonotype was obtained from a middle-aged man who had recovered from COVID-19. The material sequenced was PBMCs or T cells enriched from blood (not recorded which). The chain links TRBV27 to TRBJ1-1; 10 positions agree with TRBD1. CDR3 DNA sequence: TGTGCCAGCAGTTCCGGGACAGGGGTAGAAACTGAAGCTTTCTTT. It yields the protein CASSSGTGVETEAFF.